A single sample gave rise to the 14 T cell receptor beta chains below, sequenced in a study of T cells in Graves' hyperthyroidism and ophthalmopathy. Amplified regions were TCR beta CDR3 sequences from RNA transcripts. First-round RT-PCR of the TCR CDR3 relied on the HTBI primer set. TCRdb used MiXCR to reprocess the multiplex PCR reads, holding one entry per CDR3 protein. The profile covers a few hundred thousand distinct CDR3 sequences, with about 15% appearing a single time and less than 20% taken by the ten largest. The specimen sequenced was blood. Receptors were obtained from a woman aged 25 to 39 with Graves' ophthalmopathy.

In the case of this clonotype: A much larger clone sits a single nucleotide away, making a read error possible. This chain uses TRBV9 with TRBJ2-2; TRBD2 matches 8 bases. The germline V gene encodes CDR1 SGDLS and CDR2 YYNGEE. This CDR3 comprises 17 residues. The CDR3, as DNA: TGTGCCAGCAGCCCACGGGATAGCGGGGCGAACACCGGGGGGCTGTTTTTT. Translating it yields CASSPRDSGANTGGLFF.

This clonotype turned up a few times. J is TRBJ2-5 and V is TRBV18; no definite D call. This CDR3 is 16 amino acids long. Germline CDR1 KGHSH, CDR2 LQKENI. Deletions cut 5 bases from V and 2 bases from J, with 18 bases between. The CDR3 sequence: CASSEGLTEPQETQYF. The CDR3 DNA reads TGTGCCAGCTCAGAAGGCCTGACGGAGCCTCAAGAGACCCAGTACTTC.

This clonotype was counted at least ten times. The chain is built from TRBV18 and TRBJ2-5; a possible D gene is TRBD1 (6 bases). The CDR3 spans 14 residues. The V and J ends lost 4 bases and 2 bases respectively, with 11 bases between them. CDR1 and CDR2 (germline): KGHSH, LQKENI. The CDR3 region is CASSLQDRQETQYF. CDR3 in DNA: TGTGCCAGCTCACTTCAGGACAGACAAGAGACCCAGTACTTC.

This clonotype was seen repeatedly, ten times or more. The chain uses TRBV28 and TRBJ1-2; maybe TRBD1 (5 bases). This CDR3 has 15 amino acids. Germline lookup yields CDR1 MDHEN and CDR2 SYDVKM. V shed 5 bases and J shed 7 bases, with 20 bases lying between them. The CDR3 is CASSPRARGIGGYTF. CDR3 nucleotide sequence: TGTGCCAGCAGTCCCAGGGCACGGGGGATAGGTGGCTACACCTTC.

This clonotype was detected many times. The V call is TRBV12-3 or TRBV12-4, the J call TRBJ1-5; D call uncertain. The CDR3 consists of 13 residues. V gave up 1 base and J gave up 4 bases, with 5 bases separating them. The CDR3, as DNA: TGTGCCAGCAGTTTAGTTTGGAATCAGCCCCAGCATTTT. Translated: CASSLVWNQPQHF.

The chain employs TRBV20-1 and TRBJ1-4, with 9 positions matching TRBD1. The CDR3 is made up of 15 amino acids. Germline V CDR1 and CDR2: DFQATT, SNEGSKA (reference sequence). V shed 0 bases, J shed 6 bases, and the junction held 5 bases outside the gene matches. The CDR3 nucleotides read TGCAGTGCTAGAGATGCGACAGGGGGGGATGAAAAACTGTTTTTT. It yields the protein CSARDATGGDEKLFF.

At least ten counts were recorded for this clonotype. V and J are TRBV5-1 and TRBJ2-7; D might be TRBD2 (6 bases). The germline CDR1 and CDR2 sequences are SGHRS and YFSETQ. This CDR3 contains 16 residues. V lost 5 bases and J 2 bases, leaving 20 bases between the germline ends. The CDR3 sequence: CASRTNLAASTYEQYF. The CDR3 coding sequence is TGCGCCAGCAGAACTAATTTAGCGGCCTCCACCTACGAGCAGTACTTC.

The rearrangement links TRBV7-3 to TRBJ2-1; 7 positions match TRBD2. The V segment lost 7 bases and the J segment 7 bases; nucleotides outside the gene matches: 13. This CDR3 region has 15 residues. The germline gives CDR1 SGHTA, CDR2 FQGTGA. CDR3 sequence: CASTNGGAAGNEQFF. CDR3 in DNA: TGTGCCAGCACCAACGGTGGGGCAGCGGGGAATGAGCAGTTCTTC.

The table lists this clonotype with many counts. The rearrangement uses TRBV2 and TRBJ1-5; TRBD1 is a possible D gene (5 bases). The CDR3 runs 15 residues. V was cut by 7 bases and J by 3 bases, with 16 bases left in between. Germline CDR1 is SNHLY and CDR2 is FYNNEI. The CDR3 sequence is CASTEEGFYNQPQHF. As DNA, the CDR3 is TGTGCCAGCACCGAAGAGGGGTTTTACAATCAGCCCCAGCATTTT.

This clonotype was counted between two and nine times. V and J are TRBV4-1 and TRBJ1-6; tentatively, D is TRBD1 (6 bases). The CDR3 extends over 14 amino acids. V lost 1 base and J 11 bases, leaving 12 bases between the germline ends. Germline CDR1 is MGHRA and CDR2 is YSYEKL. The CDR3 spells CASSQGEQGPPLHF. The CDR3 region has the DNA TGCGCCAGCAGCCAAGGGGAACAGGGTCCACCCCTCCACTTT.

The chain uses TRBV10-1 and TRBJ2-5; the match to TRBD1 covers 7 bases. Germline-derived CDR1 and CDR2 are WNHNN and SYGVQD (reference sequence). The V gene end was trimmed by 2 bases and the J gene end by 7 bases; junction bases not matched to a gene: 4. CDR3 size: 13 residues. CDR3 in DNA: TGCGCCAGCAGTGAGGACAGGGTGGGGACCCAGTACTTC. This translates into CASSEDRVGTQYF.

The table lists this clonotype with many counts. This chain's CDR3 is CASSLEGVDIQYF. The CDR3 DNA follows: TGTGCCAGCAGCTTGGAAGGGGTGGACATTCAGTACTTC. The V and J genes are TRBV5-6 and TRBJ2-4, with TRBD1 as a possible D gene (5 bases). In germline, CDR1 is SGHDT, CDR2 YYEEEE. The CDR3 runs to 13 residues. The V end was cut by 0 bases, the J end by 8 bases, with 9 bases between.

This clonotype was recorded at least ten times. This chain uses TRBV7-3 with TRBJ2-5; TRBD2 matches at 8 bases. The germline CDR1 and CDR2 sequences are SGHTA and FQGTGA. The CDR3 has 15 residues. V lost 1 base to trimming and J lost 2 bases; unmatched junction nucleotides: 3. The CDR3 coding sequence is TGTGCCAGCAGCTTAAGCGGGGGGAAGCAAGAGACCCAGTACTTC. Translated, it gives CASSLSGGKQETQYF. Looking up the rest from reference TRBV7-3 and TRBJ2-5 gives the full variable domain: GAGVSQTPSNKVTEKGKYVELRCDPISGHTALYWYRQSLGQGPEFLIYFQGTGAADDSGLPNDRFFAVRPEGSVSTLKIQRTERGDSAVYLCASSLSGGKQETQYFGPGTRLLVL.

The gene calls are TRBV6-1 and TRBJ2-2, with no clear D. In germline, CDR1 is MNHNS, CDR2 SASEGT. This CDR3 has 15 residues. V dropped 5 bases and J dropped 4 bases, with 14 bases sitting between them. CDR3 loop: CASSRPPSGTGELFF. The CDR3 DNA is TGTGCCAGCAGTAGGCCCCCATCGGGCACCGGGGAGCTGTTTTTT.